This TCR beta chain comes out of a study of CD8+CD57+ T cells in acquired aplastic anemia. At the level of the study: Mean yield of DNA from sorted CD4+ and CD8+ cells was roughly 3.1 ug. Study findings and constraints: Around 27 was the count of CD8+ CDR3 sequences that patients shared with controls. Patients and controls were not found to differ significantly in CD8+ Simpson's diversity.

Genomic DNA served as template for TCR beta VDJ and CDR3 profiling. TCRdb redid the calling of the reads with MiXCR, one entry per CDR3 protein. The repertoire has around 180,000 distinct CDR3 sequences, about 44% of them found once; the top ten carry about an eighth. This clonotype was found many times. Its target is unknown. Germline assignment: CDR1 MNHEY and CDR2 SVGEGT. CDR3 length: 13 residues. V shed 6 bases, J shed 10 bases, and the junction held 11 bases outside the gene matches. Those patients picked for sequencing had displayed CD8+CD57+ cell expansion on flow cytometry. None of the patients had been given any therapy when their blood was sampled.

The specimen sequenced was sorted CD4+, CD8+, or CD8+CD57+ T cells (not recorded which) from PBMCs. The chain carries TRBV6-2 or TRBV6-3 and TRBJ2-5; 7 nucleotides line up with TRBD2. The source of this sequence is a human donor with aplastic anemia. CDR3 amino acids: CASSRDYLTFQYF. CDR3 bases: TGTGCCAGCAGCCGGGACTACCTAACGTTCCAGTACTTC.